The source of this T cell receptor (beta chain) is a study of blood T cells in healthy people across ages. Primed by a sample-barcoded 5' primer and a J-beta primer mix, a second PCR proceeded for about 6 to 12 cycles. Each CDR3 protein gets one entry after TCRdb re-called the 5' RACE reads with MiXCR. The data show almost 300,000 distinct CDR3 sequences, less than 30% seen once. Sequenced: blood. The origin of this receptor is a woman in her sixties or seventies in good health.

The CDR3 is CASRSSSNIQYF. The DNA for the CDR3 is TGTGCCAGTAGATCCAGTAGTAACATTCAGTACTTC. The chain couples TRBV19 to TRBJ2-4; no firm D call. Germline V gene data show CDR1 as LNHDA and CDR2 as SQIVND (reference sequence). The germline V and J ends were trimmed by 6 bases and 7 bases, with 10 bases remaining between them. The CDR3 extends over 12 amino acids.